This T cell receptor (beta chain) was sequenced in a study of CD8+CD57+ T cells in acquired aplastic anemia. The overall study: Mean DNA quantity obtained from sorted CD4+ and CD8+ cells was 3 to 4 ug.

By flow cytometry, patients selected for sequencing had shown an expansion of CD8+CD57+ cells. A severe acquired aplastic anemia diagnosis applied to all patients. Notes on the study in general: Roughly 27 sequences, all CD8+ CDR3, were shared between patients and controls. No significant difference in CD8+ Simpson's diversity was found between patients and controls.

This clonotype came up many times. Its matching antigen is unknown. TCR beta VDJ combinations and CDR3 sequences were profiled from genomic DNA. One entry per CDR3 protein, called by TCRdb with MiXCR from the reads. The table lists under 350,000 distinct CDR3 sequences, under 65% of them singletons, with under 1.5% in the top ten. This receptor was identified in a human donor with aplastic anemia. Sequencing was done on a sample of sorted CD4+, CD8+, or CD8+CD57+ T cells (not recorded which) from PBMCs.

The CDR3 sequence: CASSLRSSGGTGELFF. The CDR3 nucleotides are TGTGCCAGCAGCTTAAGGTCTAGCGGGGGAACCGGGGAGCTGTTTTTT. This chain uses TRBV7-2 with TRBJ2-2; 10 bases map to TRBD2. CDR1 is SGHTA and CDR2 is FQGNSA in the germline V gene. This CDR3 contains 16 residues. With 2 bases clipped from V and 5 bases from J, the junction kept 5 bases outside the gene matches.